This T cell receptor (beta chain) originates from a study of early T cells in non-severe SARS-CoV-2 infection. Overall study: It was bulk RNA from unsorted whole blood that was sequenced, and the chains were unpaired.

At least ten counts were recorded for this clonotype. Antigen: not known. CDR1 is MNHEY and CDR2 is SMNVEV in the germline V gene (reference sequence). V lost 5 bases, J lost 3 bases, and 14 bases lay in between. This CDR3 comprises 15 residues. TCRdb recomputed calls from the 5' RACE reads with MiXCR, one row per CDR3 protein. The table has 50,000 to 55,000 distinct CDR3 sequences, about 9.3% seen once; the top ten hold 15%. Study-wide results and caveats: Anti-spike CD8 responses were favored by VDJdb matching, which missed private and CD4 specificities.

The chain joins TRBV27 to TRBJ2-4; D might be TRBD2 (5 bases). This clonotype was obtained from an adult who was a healthcare worker with PCR-confirmed SARS-CoV-2 infection or an uninfected control (not recorded which). The sample consisted of whole blood. CDR3 DNA sequence: TGTGCCAGCAGTCCACGACTTGGAGGCAAAAACATTCAGTACTTC. Translation gives CASSPRLGGKNIQYF.